The clone carrying this T cell receptor beta chain occurred once. The protocol was immunoSEQ multiplex PCR, while the TCRdb copy is restricted to in-frame clones and leaves out a portion. The data hold some 71,000 clones, with roughly 84% observed a single time. The data stem from a study of OX40 agonist ivuxolimab in advanced cancers. Germline V gene lookup returns CDR1 GTSNPN and CDR2 SVGIG (reference sequence). The CDR3 covers 12 residues. The ends lost 2 bases at V and 9 bases at J; junction bases unmatched: 5. This sequence was found in an adult with an advanced solid tumor such as melanoma, head and neck, liver or kidney cancer. Sequencing was performed on CD4+ or CD8+ T cells sorted from blood, taken in a trial of the OX40 agonist ivuxolimab. The V gene is TRBV30, the J gene TRBJ2-7; 9 positions match TRBD2. DNA of the CDR3: TGTGCCTGGAGTCCCATAGCGGGAGTGCAGTACTTC. Encoded protein: CAWSPIAGVQYF.